The 16 T cell receptor beta chains given below trace back to one sample, sequenced in a study of control samples from healthy donors and cancer patients (dated by TCRdb to between 2020 and 2021). The library came from the immunoSEQ multiplex PCR assay. Drawn from immuneACCESS, this table holds only the in-frame rearrangements with V and J called that TCRdb kept. Clones are partly lost; checked studies trace under half to an unresolved V gene and leave the rest unexplained. Here the sample has fewer than 90,000 clones; around 87% occur a single time. The biggest ten clones account for roughly 20% of the sample. Sequencing input: blood. Source of these receptors: a man aged 50 to 60 in good health.

The chain uses TRBV4-1 and TRBJ1-1, with D possibly being TRBD1 (5 bases). The CDR3 totals 12 residues. Germline V gene data show CDR1 as MGHRA and CDR2 as YSYEKL. Trimming shortened V by 4 bases and J by 5 bases, and 8 bases separated the two germline ends. CDR3 DNA: TGCGCCAGCAGCCTAGGGGCTACTGAAGCTTTCTTT. This encodes CASSLGATEAFF.

This chain joins TRBV15 and TRBJ2-3, with D possibly being TRBD2 (5 bases). With 5 bases removed from V and 1 base from J, the gap between germline ends came to 13 bases. CDR1 is LNHNV, CDR2 YYDKDF, per germline (reference sequence). This CDR3 has 15 residues. CDR3 nucleotides: TGTGCCACCAGCGGCGCGGGCTCCCGCACAGATACGCAGTATTTT. Translated, it gives CATSGAGSRTDTQYF.

As concerns this clone: The sample carries other DNA sequences with the same CDR3. The CDR3 coding sequence is TGCGCCAGCAGCTTGGGAGTCGCGGGGGGGTTGACAGATACGCAGTATTTT. Its translation: CASSLGVAGGLTDTQYF. The V gene is TRBV5-1, the J gene TRBJ2-3, with 9 bases matching TRBD2. The CDR3 runs to 17 residues. Per the germline V gene, CDR1 is SGHRS and CDR2 is YFSETQ. The trim removed 0 bases at V and 3 bases at J, leaving 8 bases unmatched. The whole variable domain, filled in from reference TRBV5-1 and TRBJ2-3, reads KAGVTQTPRYLIKTRGQQVTLSCSPISGHRSVSWYQQTPGQGLQFLFEYFSETQRNKGNFPGRFSGRQFSNSRSEMNVSTLELGDSALYLCASSLGVAGGLTDTQYFGPGTRLTVL.

This clone has only one observation. This rearrangement joins TRBV6-5 to TRBJ1-1; a weak D match, TRBD1 (5 bases). The CDR3 is 13 residues long. The germline V gene has CDR1 MNHEY and CDR2 SVGAGI. Trimming took off 2 bases at V and 6 bases at J, with 10 bases between the two ends. The CDR3 nucleotides are TGTGCCAGCAGTTACAGGGGAAGCTCTGAAGCTTTCTTT. Amino acids: CASSYRGSSEAFF.

The rearrangement links TRBV9 to TRBJ2-2, with unresolved D. The V gene's germline CDR1 is SGDLS and CDR2 YYNGEE. CDR3 length: 15 residues. V was cut by 4 bases and J by 3 bases, with 13 bases left in between. The CDR3 region is CASSLGSIDTGELFF. In DNA form, the CDR3 reads TGTGCCAGCAGCTTGGGTAGTATCGACACCGGGGAGCTGTTTTTT. Full variable domain (missing parts from reference TRBV9 and TRBJ2-2): DSGVTQTPKHLITATGQRVTLRCSPRSGDLSVYWYQQSLDQGLQFLIQYYNGEERAKGNILERFSAQQFPDLHSELNLSSLELGDSALYFCASSLGSIDTGELFFGEGSRLTVL.

This clone was recorded only once. Sequence at one end of the junction differs from germline and may be a read error. J is TRBJ1-1 and V is TRBV27, with a weak D call TRBD1 (5 bases). This CDR3 is 15 amino acids long. Germline lookup yields CDR1 MNHEY and CDR2 SMNVEV (reference sequence). The CDR3 here is CASSFGGLSNAEAFF. The CDR3 region has the DNA TGTGCCAGCAGTTTCGGGGGATTATCGAACGCTGAAGCTTTCTTT.

This chain uses TRBV5-1 with TRBJ1-1; D is unclear. V lost 6 bases to trimming and J lost 6 bases, with 21 bases between them. The CDR3 extends over 15 amino acids. Germline V gene lookup returns CDR1 SGHRS and CDR2 YFSETQ. CDR3 sequence: CASKPETDLTAEAFF. The CDR3 region has the DNA TGCGCCAGCAAACCCGAGACGGATTTAACTGCTGAAGCTTTCTTT.

The chain recombines TRBV7-6 with TRBJ1-2; no clear D. V was shortened by 0 bases and J by 3 bases, with 14 bases between the two germline ends. Germline V gene sequence: CDR1 SGHVS, CDR2 FNYEAQ. The CDR3 loop spans 16 amino acids. In nucleotides, the CDR3 is TGTGCCAGCAGCTTAGCTTCCAATTCCCGGGACTATGGCTACACCTTC. Its translation is CASSLASNSRDYGYTF.

The V and J genes are TRBV5-1 and TRBJ2-1; 8 nucleotides line up with TRBD1. Trimming cost V 2 bases and J 1 base; bases outside gene matches: 5. Germline V gene data show CDR1 as SGHRS and CDR2 as YFSETQ. The CDR3 sequence is 16 residues long. The CDR3 sequence: CASSLKQGASYNEQFF. The CDR3 coding sequence is TGCGCCAGCAGCTTAAAGCAGGGGGCGTCCTACAATGAGCAGTTCTTC.

Turning to this clone: This CDR3 is also generated by other DNA sequences in the sample. This chain links TRBV9 with TRBJ2-2, with unresolved D. Germline V CDR1 and CDR2: SGDLS, YYNGEE. V dropped 0 bases and J dropped 6 bases, with 6 bases sitting between them. This CDR3 is 13 amino acids long. In DNA form, the CDR3 reads TGTGCCAGCAGCGTAGCCGTGGCCGGGGAGCTGTTTTTT. Protein sequence: CASSVAVAGELFF.

The genes are TRBV5-1 and TRBJ2-5, with D tentatively TRBD1 (6 bases). Germline V gene sequence: CDR1 SGHRS, CDR2 YFSETQ. V lost 3 bases and J 1 base, leaving 19 bases between the germline ends. This CDR3 spans 17 amino acids. CDR3 DNA: TGCGCCAGCAGCTCACCCCCCCAGGACAGTTTCCAAGAGACCCAGTACTTC. Its protein is CASSSPPQDSFQETQYF.

This chain links TRBV6-5 with TRBJ2-1; D is possibly TRBD1 (6 bases). Per the germline V gene, CDR1 is MNHEY and CDR2 is SVGAGI. The germline V and J ends were trimmed by 5 bases and 0 bases, with 11 bases remaining between them. The length of the CDR3 is 15 residues. The CDR3, as DNA: TGTGCCAGCAGTCAACAGGGCCCCTCCTACAATGAGCAGTTCTTC. Protein sequence: CASSQQGPSYNEQFF.

The chain has TRBV2 and TRBJ2-1; the D gene is possibly TRBD1 (5 bases). The CDR3 runs 12 residues. From germline, CDR1 is SNHLY and CDR2 FYNNEI. V lost 6 bases to trimming and J lost 7 bases, with 10 bases between them. This CDR3 reads CASSPQGNEQFF. CDR3 nucleotides: TGTGCCAGCAGCCCTCAGGGAAATGAGCAGTTCTTC.

This clone was detected only once. CDR3 residues: CASSHGQVNTEAFF. Written as DNA, the CDR3 is TGTGCCAGTAGTCATGGACAGGTGAACACTGAAGCTTTCTTT. The chain joins TRBV19 to TRBJ1-1, with TRBD1 identical over 7 bases. The V and J ends lost 5 bases and 0 bases, in that order; junction bases with no gene match: 3. The CDR3 runs 14 residues. The germline V gene has CDR1 LNHDA and CDR2 SQIVND (reference sequence).

This sequence joins TRBV4-3 and TRBJ1-2; 7 nucleotides align to TRBD1. The V gene's germline CDR1 is LGHNA and CDR2 YSLEER. This CDR3 has 15 residues. Losses at the gene ends were 4 bases for V and 4 bases for J; bases not matched to a gene: 9. The CDR3 DNA follows: TGCGCCAGCAGCCGATTATACAGGGGACGCTATGGCTACACCTTC. This gives the protein CASSRLYRGRYGYTF.

This chain connects TRBV6-6 to TRBJ1-6; TRBD1 aligns across 10 bases. This CDR3 has 16 residues. Germline V gives CDR1 MNHNY, CDR2 SVGAGI (reference sequence). V lost 2 bases and J lost 7; bases outside the gene matches: 5. Here the CDR3 reads CASSYRRTGGNSPLHF. CDR3 DNA sequence: TGTGCCAGCAGTTACCGCCGGACAGGGGGGAATTCACCCCTCCACTTT.